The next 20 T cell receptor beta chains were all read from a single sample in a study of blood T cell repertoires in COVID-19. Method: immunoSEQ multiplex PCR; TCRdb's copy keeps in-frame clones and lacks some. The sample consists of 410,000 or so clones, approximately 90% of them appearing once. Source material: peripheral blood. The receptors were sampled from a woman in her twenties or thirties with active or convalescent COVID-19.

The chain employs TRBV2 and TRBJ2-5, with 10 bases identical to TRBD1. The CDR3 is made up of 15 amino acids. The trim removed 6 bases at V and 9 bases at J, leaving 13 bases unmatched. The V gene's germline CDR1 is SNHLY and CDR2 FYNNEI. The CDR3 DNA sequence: TGTGCCAGCAGAGCAACCGGGACAGGGGCGTTGGCCCAGTACTTC. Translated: CASRATGTGALAQYF.

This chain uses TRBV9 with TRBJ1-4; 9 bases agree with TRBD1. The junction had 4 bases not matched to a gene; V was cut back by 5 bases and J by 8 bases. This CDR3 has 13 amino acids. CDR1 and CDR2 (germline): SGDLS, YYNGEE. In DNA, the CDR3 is TGTGCCAGCAGTGAAGGACAGGGGGAAAAACTGTTTTTT. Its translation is CASSEGQGEKLFF. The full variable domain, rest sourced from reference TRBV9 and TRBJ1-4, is DSGVTQTPKHLITATGQRVTLRCSPRSGDLSVYWYQQSLDQGLQFLIQYYNGEERAKGNILERFSAQQFPDLHSELNLSSLELGDSALYFCASSEGQGEKLFFGSGTQLSVL.

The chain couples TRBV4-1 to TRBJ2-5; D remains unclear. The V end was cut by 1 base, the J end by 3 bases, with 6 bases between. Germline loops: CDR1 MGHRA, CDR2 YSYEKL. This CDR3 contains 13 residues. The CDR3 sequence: CASSQGLKETQYF. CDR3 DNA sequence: TGCGCCAGCAGCCAAGGACTTAAAGAGACCCAGTACTTC.

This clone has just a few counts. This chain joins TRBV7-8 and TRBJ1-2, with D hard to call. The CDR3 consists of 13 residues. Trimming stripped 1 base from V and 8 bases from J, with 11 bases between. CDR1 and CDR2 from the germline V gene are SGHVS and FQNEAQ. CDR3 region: CASSLDAGIGYTF. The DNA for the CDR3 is TGTGCCAGCAGCTTAGATGCGGGGATCGGCTACACCTTC.

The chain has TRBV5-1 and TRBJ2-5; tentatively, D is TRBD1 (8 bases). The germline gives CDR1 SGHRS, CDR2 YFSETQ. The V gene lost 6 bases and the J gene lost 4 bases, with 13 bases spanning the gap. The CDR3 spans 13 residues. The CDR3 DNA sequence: TGCGCCAGCAACACAGGGGGGGTAGAGACCCAGTACTTC. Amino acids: CASNTGGVETQYF.

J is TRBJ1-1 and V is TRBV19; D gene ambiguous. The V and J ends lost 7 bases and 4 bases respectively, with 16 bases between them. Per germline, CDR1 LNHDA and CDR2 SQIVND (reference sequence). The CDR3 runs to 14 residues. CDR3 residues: CASTIRFLSTEAFF. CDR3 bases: TGTGCCAGTACCATTCGCTTCTTGAGCACTGAAGCTTTCTTT.

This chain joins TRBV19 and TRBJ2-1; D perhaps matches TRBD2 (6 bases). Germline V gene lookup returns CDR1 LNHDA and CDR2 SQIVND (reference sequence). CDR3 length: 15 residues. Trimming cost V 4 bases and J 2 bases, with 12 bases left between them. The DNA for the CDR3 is TGTGCCAGTAGTACCCTTGGCGGGACCTACAATGAGCAGTTCTTC. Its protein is CASSTLGGTYNEQFF.

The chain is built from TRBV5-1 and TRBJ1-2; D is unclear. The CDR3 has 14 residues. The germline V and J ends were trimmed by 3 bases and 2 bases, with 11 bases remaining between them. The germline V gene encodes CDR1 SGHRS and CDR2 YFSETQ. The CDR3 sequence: CASSSTSSNYGYTF. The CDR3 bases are TGCGCCAGCAGCTCAACTTCCTCGAACTATGGCTACACCTTC.

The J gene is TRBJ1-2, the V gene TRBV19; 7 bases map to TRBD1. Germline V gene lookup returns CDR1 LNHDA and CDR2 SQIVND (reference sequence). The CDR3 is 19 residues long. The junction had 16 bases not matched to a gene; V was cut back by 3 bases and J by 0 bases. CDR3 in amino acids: CASSIGGQLTMWANYGYTF. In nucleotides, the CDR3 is TGTGCCAGTAGTATCGGGGGACAGTTGACGATGTGGGCTAACTATGGCTACACCTTC.

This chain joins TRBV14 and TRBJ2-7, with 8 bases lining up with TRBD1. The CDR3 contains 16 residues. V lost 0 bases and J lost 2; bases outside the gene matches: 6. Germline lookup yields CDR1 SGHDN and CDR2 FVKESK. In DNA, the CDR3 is TGTGCCAGCAGCCAAGATAGACGGACAGGGACCTACGAGCAGTACTTC. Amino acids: CASSQDRRTGTYEQYF.

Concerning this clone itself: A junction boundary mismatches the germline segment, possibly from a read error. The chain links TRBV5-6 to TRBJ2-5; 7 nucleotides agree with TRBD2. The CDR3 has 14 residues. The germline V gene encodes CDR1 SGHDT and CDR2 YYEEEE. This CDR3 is CASSWTLSTSLPDF. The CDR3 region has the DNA TGTGCCAGCAGCTGGACACTCTCGACTAGCCTCCCCGACTTC. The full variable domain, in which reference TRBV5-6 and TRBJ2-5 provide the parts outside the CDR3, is DAGVTQSPTHLIKTRGQQVTLRCSPKSGHDTVSWYQQALGQGPQFIFQYYEEEERQRGNFPDRFSGHQFPNYSSELNVNALLLGDSALYLCASSWTLSTSLPDFGPGTRLLVL.

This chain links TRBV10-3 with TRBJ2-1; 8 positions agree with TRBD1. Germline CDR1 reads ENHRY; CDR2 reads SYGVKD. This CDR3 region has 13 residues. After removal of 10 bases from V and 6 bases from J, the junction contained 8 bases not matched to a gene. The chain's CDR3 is CATLGQGGNEQFF. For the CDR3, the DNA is TGTGCCACCCTAGGACAGGGTGGCAATGAGCAGTTCTTC.

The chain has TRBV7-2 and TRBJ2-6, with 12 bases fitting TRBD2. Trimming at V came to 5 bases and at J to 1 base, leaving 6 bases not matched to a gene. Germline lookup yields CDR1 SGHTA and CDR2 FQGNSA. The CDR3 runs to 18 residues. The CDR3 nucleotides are TGTGCCAGCAGCCTACGGACTAGCGGGATATCTGGGGCCAACGTCCTGACTTTC. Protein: CASSLRTSGISGANVLTF. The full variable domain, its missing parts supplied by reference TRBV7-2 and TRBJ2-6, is GAGVSQSPSNKVTEKGKDVELRCDPISGHTALYWYRQSLGQGLEFLIYFQGNSAPDKSGLPSDRFSAERTGGSVSTLTIQRTQQEDSAVYLCASSLRTSGISGANVLTFGAGSRLTVL.

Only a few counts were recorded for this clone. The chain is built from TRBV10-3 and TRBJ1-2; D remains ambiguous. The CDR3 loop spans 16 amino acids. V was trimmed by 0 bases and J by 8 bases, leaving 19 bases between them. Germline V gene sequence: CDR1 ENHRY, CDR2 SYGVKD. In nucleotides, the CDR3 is TGTGCCATCAGTGAGTCGCGTACAGACGATCTGAAAGGCTACACCTTC. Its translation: CAISESRTDDLKGYTF.

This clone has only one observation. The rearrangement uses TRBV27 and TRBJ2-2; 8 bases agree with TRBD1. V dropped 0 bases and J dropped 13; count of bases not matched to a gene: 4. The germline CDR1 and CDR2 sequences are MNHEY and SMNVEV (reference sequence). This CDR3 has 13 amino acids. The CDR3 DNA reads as TGTGCCAGCAGTTTATCCGGGACAGGAGGGCTGTTTTTT. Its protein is CASSLSGTGGLFF.

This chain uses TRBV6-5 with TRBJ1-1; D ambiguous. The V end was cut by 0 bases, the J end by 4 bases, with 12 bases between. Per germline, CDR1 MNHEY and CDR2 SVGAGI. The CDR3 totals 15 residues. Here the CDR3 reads CASSYSIAGSTEAFF. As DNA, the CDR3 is TGTGCCAGCAGTTACTCGATCGCGGGGAGCACTGAAGCTTTCTTT.

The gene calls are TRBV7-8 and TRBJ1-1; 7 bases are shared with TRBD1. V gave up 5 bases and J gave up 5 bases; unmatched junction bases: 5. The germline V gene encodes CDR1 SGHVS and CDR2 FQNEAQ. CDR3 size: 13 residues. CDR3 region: CASSRNRGTEAFF. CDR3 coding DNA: TGTGCCAGCAGCCGAAACAGGGGAACTGAAGCTTTCTTT.

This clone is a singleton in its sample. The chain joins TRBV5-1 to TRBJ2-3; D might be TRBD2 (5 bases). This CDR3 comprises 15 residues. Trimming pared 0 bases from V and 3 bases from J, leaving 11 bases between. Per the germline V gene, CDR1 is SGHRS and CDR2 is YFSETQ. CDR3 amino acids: CASSLALRETDTQYF. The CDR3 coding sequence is TGCGCCAGCAGCTTGGCTCTGAGGGAAACAGATACGCAGTATTTT.

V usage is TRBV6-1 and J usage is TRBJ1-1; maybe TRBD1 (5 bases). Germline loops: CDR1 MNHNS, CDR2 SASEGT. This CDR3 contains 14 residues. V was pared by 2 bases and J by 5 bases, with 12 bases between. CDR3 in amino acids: CASSEPGRGTEAFF. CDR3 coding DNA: TGTGCCAGCAGTGAACCAGGGAGGGGAACTGAAGCTTTCTTT.

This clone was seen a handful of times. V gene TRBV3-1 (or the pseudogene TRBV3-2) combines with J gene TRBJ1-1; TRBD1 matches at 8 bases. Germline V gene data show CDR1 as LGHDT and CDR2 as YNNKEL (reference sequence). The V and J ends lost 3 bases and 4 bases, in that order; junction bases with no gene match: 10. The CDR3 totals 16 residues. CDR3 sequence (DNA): TGTGCCAGCAGCCAGGGTATCTCACAGGGGGTCACTGAAGCTTTCTTT. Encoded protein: CASSQGISQGVTEAFF.